Presented here are 27 T cell receptor beta chains from one specimen sequenced in a study of cytomegalovirus exposure and HLA in healthy donors. PCR used 60 Vbeta primers and 13 Jbeta primers. Profiling relied on immunoSEQ multiplex PCR, and the TCRdb table lists in-frame clones only, not all of them. In total, the table holds tens of thousands of clones. The sample consisted of PBMCs. The source is a middle-aged woman in good health and CMV-seropositive.

The chain is built from TRBV6-5 and TRBJ1-5, with D perhaps TRBD1 (6 bases). The CDR3 spans 14 residues. The germline V gene has CDR1 MNHEY and CDR2 SVGAGI. Between the trimmed V and J ends, which lost 5 bases and 3 bases, there was a span of 11 bases. The CDR3 sequence is CASSAPGANQPQHF. Here the CDR3 DNA reads TGTGCCAGCAGTGCCCCAGGGGCCAATCAGCCCCAGCATTTT.

The chain joins TRBV5-4 to TRBJ2-2; 9 positions agree with TRBD1. The ends lost 3 bases at V and 2 bases at J; junction bases unmatched: 5. CDR3 size: 16 residues. In germline, CDR1 is SGHNT, CDR2 YYREEE (reference sequence). The chain's CDR3 is CASSSGQGRNTGELFF. CDR3 sequence (DNA): TGTGCCAGCAGCTCCGGACAGGGGCGAAACACCGGGGAGCTGTTTTTT. Using reference TRBV5-4 and TRBJ2-2 for the parts outside the CDR3, the full variable domain is ETGVTQSPTHLIKTRGQQVTLRCSSQSGHNTVSWYQQALGQGPQFIFQYYREEENGRGNFPPRFSGLQFPNYSSELNVNALELDDSALYLCASSSGQGRNTGELFFGEGSRLTVL.

The J gene is TRBJ2-1, the V gene TRBV7-9; 7 bases line up with TRBD1. This CDR3 comprises 14 residues. The ends lost 5 bases at V and 9 bases at J; junction bases unmatched: 10. Germline CDR1 is SEHNR and CDR2 is FQNEAQ (reference sequence). The CDR3 is CASSPPGQRGEQFF. CDR3 in DNA: TGTGCCAGCAGCCCCCCGGGACAGAGGGGTGAGCAGTTCTTC.

The CDR3 DNA is TGTGCCAGCAGTTTGGGGACAGAGTATCGATACGAGCAGTACTTC. It yields the protein CASSLGTEYRYEQYF. The chain links TRBV28 to TRBJ2-7; TRBD1 matches at 7 bases. Germline assignment: CDR1 MDHEN and CDR2 SYDVKM. The CDR3 consists of 15 residues. After removal of 3 bases from V and 4 bases from J, the junction contained 9 bases not matched to a gene.

The chain employs TRBV19 and TRBJ2-2; 13 bases are shared with TRBD2. The CDR3 length is 16 residues. J lost 4 bases, V lost 7 bases, and 6 bases had no gene match. CDR1 is LNHDA, CDR2 SQIVND, per germline (reference sequence). The CDR3 bases are TGTGCCAGTAAATTACTAGCGGGAGGGGGCACCGGGGAGCTGTTTTTT. Its translation: CASKLLAGGGTGELFF. The variable domain in full, with the rest retrieved from reference TRBV19 and TRBJ2-2, is DGGITQSPKYLFRKEGQNVTLSCEQNLNHDAMYWYRQDPGQGLRLIYYSQIVNDFQKGDIAEGYSVSREKKESFPLTVTSAQKNPTAFYLCASKLLAGGGTGELFFGEGSRLTVL.

V and J are TRBV29-1 and TRBJ1-3, with D unresolved. Germline CDR1 reads SQVTM; CDR2 reads ANQGSEA. The length of the CDR3 is 14 residues. V was clipped by 6 bases and J by 1 base, with 13 bases between them. The CDR3 loop reads CSVQELGSGNTIYF. CDR3 DNA: TGCAGCGTCCAGGAACTTGGGTCTGGAAACACCATATATTTT.

As concerns this clone: One end of the junction does not line up with germline, which may come from a read error. The rearrangement links TRBV2 to TRBJ2-7, with a tentative D call TRBD2 (6 bases). Germline V lookup: CDR1 SNHLY, CDR2 FYNNEI. The CDR3 totals 11 residues. As DNA, the CDR3 is TGTGCCAGCAGTGAAGCCCGGGACTCACTCTTC. It specifies CASSEARDSLF.

V and J are TRBV7-9 and TRBJ2-1; no clear D. V lost 5 bases, J lost 8 bases, and 13 bases lay in between. The CDR3 totals 13 residues. Germline V gene sequence: CDR1 SEHNR, CDR2 FQNEAQ (reference sequence). The CDR3 loop reads CASSLDGPDEQFF. Here the CDR3 DNA reads TGTGCCAGCAGCCTTGATGGGCCCGATGAGCAGTTCTTC.

The J gene is TRBJ2-6, the V gene TRBV11-1, with unresolved D. Germline loops: CDR1 SGHAT, CDR2 FQDESV (reference sequence). V lost 3 bases and J lost 0, with 9 bases in between. The CDR3 extends over 16 amino acids. CDR3 loop: CASSFEVSSGANVLTF. The DNA of the CDR3 is TGTGCCAGCAGCTTCGAAGTCAGCTCTGGGGCCAACGTCCTGACTTTC.

The V gene is TRBV11-3, the J gene TRBJ2-7; tentative D call: TRBD1 (6 bases). V lost 6 bases and J 4 bases, leaving 13 bases between the germline ends. Per the germline V gene, CDR1 is SGHNT and CDR2 is YENEEA. The CDR3 sequence is 13 residues long. The CDR3 coding sequence is TGTGCCAGCAGTAGGACAGTCCAGTACGAGCAGTACTTC. It is translated as CASSRTVQYEQYF.

The chain has TRBV13 and TRBJ2-1, with 8 bases aligning to TRBD1. Germline CDR1 PRHDT, CDR2 FYEKMQ (reference sequence). V was pared by 5 bases and J by 0 bases, with 9 bases of the junction left unmatched. The CDR3 spans 17 residues. CDR3 in amino acids: CASSILRTGSSYNEQFF. The DNA for the CDR3 is TGTGCCAGCAGCATCCTCAGGACAGGGAGCTCCTACAATGAGCAGTTCTTC.

This chain connects TRBV28 to TRBJ2-1; the match to TRBD2 covers 8 bases. Germline values: CDR1 MDHEN, CDR2 SYDVKM. Unmatched junction bases numbered 15, after V lost 6 bases and J lost 8 bases. CDR3 length: 16 amino acids. CDR3 region: CASRNTLAAWGDEQFF. The CDR3 coding sequence is TGTGCCAGCAGAAACACACTAGCGGCCTGGGGGGATGAGCAGTTCTTC.

The chain combines TRBV19 with TRBJ1-5, with TRBD1 identical over 8 bases. After removal of 2 bases from V and 0 bases from J, the junction contained 12 bases not matched to a gene. The germline gives CDR1 LNHDA, CDR2 SQIVND (reference sequence). The CDR3 length is 19 residues. The CDR3 DNA reads as TGTGCCAGTAGTATAAAAAACCCCGGGACAGGATCTAGCAATCAGCCCCAGCATTTT. Translated: CASSIKNPGTGSSNQPQHF. Full variable domain (missing parts from reference TRBV19 and TRBJ1-5): DGGITQSPKYLFRKEGQNVTLSCEQNLNHDAMYWYRQDPGQGLRLIYYSQIVNDFQKGDIAEGYSVSREKKESFPLTVTSAQKNPTAFYLCASSIKNPGTGSSNQPQHFGDGTRLSIL.

J is TRBJ2-7 and V is TRBV13, with a possible D match to TRBD2 (5 bases). Deletions cut 3 bases from V and 3 bases from J, with 12 bases between. Per germline, CDR1 PRHDT and CDR2 FYEKMQ (reference sequence). This CDR3 is 14 amino acids long. The CDR3 reads CASSFGGSNYEQYF. The DNA of the CDR3 is TGTGCCAGCAGCTTCGGAGGTAGCAACTACGAGCAGTACTTC. Full variable domain (outside the CDR3, taken from reference TRBV13 and TRBJ2-7): AAGVIQSPRHLIKEKRETATLKCYPIPRHDTVYWYQQGPGQDPQFLISFYEKMQSDKGSIPDRFSAQQFSDYHSELNMSSLELGDSALYFCASSFGGSNYEQYFGPGTRLTVT.

V gene TRBV7-9 combines with J gene TRBJ2-5; possible D gene TRBD2, 5 bases. In germline, CDR1 is SEHNR, CDR2 FQNEAQ (reference sequence). The length of the CDR3 is 17 residues. Deletions cut 0 bases from V and 5 bases from J, with 19 bases between. Here the CDR3 reads CASSLALWRLGAETQYF. The DNA of the CDR3 is TGTGCCAGCAGCTTAGCGTTGTGGAGACTGGGAGCGGAGACCCAGTACTTC.

The chain couples TRBV5-1 to TRBJ1-2; D perhaps matches TRBD1 (5 bases). The ends were cut back, 4 bases at V and 7 bases at J, with 17 bases in the middle. The CDR3 sequence is 14 residues long. Per the germline V gene, CDR1 is SGHRS and CDR2 is YFSETQ. The CDR3: CASSPFDGGFGYTF. The CDR3 DNA reads as TGCGCCAGCAGCCCGTTCGACGGGGGGTTTGGCTACACCTTC. Combining the CDR3 with reference TRBV5-1 and TRBJ1-2 gives the whole variable domain KAGVTQTPRYLIKTRGQQVTLSCSPISGHRSVSWYQQTPGQGLQFLFEYFSETQRNKGNFPGRFSGRQFSNSRSEMNVSTLELGDSALYLCASSPFDGGFGYTFGSGTRLTVV.

V gene TRBV7-9 combines with J gene TRBJ1-4; 7 positions match TRBD1. The V gene's germline CDR1 is SEHNR and CDR2 FQNEAQ (reference sequence). V lost 0 bases, J lost 7 bases, and 5 bases stayed unmatched. The CDR3 sequence is 15 residues long. This chain's CDR3 is CASSLAVQGGEKLFF. CDR3 in DNA: TGTGCCAGCAGCTTAGCAGTCCAGGGGGGTGAAAAACTGTTTTTT.

The chain couples TRBV27 to TRBJ1-2; 10 bases agree with TRBD1. The germline V gene encodes CDR1 MNHEY and CDR2 SMNVEV (reference sequence). V was pared by 6 bases and J by 6 bases, with 13 bases of the junction left unmatched. The CDR3 consists of 16 residues. The CDR3 sequence is CASRLNPGQGRDGYTF. As DNA, the CDR3 is TGTGCCAGCAGACTAAATCCGGGACAGGGGAGGGATGGCTACACCTTC.

This chain links TRBV13 with TRBJ2-7, with no clear D. Germline V gene sequence: CDR1 PRHDT, CDR2 FYEKMQ (reference sequence). This CDR3 comprises 16 residues. Trimming took off 5 bases at V and 4 bases at J, with 21 bases between the two ends. The CDR3 sequence: CASSSLTHLGPYEQYF. The CDR3 DNA follows: TGTGCCAGCAGCAGCCTAACCCACCTTGGGCCTTACGAGCAGTACTTC. The full variable domain, with the rest looked up from reference TRBV13 and TRBJ2-7, is AAGVIQSPRHLIKEKRETATLKCYPIPRHDTVYWYQQGPGQDPQFLISFYEKMQSDKGSIPDRFSAQQFSDYHSELNMSSLELGDSALYFCASSSLTHLGPYEQYFGPGTRLTVT.

This chain uses TRBV28 with TRBJ2-5; the match to TRBD1 covers 7 bases. The trim removed 0 bases at V and 3 bases at J, leaving 4 bases unmatched. Per the germline V gene, CDR1 is MDHEN and CDR2 is SYDVKM. This CDR3 region has 15 residues. CDR3 protein: CASSLWGQTEETQYF. The CDR3 region has the DNA TGTGCCAGCAGTTTATGGGGACAGACGGAAGAGACCCAGTACTTC.

The J gene is TRBJ2-5, the V gene TRBV2; 7 bases agree with TRBD1. This CDR3 region has 14 residues. Germline trimming cut 6 bases from V and 5 bases from J; bases unmatched to any gene: 9. CDR1 SNHLY and CDR2 FYNNEI come from the germline V gene. CDR3 sequence: CASRAGTGQETQYF. For the CDR3, the DNA is TGTGCCAGCAGGGCAGGGACGGGACAGGAGACCCAGTACTTC.

The V call is TRBV6-1, the J call TRBJ2-7; D unresolved. This CDR3 region has 14 residues. The ends were cut back, 4 bases at V and 2 bases at J, with 12 bases in the middle. CDR1 MNHNS and CDR2 SASEGT come from the germline V gene. Here the CDR3 reads CASSGGRVAYEQYF. CDR3 nucleotide sequence: TGTGCCAGCAGTGGTGGTCGAGTCGCCTACGAGCAGTACTTC.

This rearrangement joins TRBV19 to TRBJ1-4; D is unclear. Trimming shortened V by 3 bases and J by 7 bases, and 9 bases separated the two germline ends. Germline CDR1 reads LNHDA; CDR2 reads SQIVND (reference sequence). The CDR3 is 13 amino acids. CDR3 residues: CASSIKAGEKLFF. CDR3 DNA: TGTGCCAGTAGTATCAAAGCGGGTGAAAAACTGTTTTTT.

The CDR3 region is CASSLPTGANQPQHF. CDR3 DNA sequence: TGTGCCAGCAGTTTACCGACAGGGGCGAACCAGCCCCAGCATTTT. The chain carries TRBV28 and TRBJ1-5; 8 bases are a match to TRBD1. V shed 2 bases, J shed 7 bases, and the junction held 7 bases outside the gene matches. Germline V gene lookup returns CDR1 MDHEN and CDR2 SYDVKM. The length of the CDR3 is 15 residues.

The chain links TRBV27 to TRBJ1-6, with D hard to call. Trimming took 5 bases from V and 6 from J, leaving 14 bases between them. The CDR3 is 15 residues long. Germline lookup yields CDR1 MNHEY and CDR2 SMNVEV (reference sequence). The CDR3 region is CASSPFRGSNSPLHF. The CDR3 DNA reads TGTGCCAGCAGTCCCTTCAGAGGGAGTAATTCACCCCTCCACTTT.

V and J are TRBV7-6 and TRBJ2-5; maybe TRBD1 (6 bases). Germline CDR1 SGHVS, CDR2 FNYEAQ. Trimming stripped 3 bases from V and 3 bases from J, with 29 bases between. CDR3 length equals 20 residues. The CDR3 DNA is TGTGCCAGCAGCTTCCACAGGGAGTACGCAGACAAATTAGGCAAAGAGACCCAGTACTTC. Translation gives CASSFHREYADKLGKETQYF.

The chain is built from TRBV11-3 and TRBJ2-1, with 7 nucleotides matching TRBD2. CDR3 size: 14 residues. Germline CDR1 SGHNT, CDR2 YENEEA. V was clipped by 5 bases and J by 7 bases; unmatched bases: 8. This CDR3 is CASSIRSGVNEQFF. For the CDR3, the DNA is TGTGCCAGCAGCATACGCAGCGGGGTGAATGAGCAGTTCTTC.